The 15 T cell receptor beta chains given below trace back to one sample, sequenced in a study of T cells in Graves' hyperthyroidism and ophthalmopathy. RNA transcripts served as the template for amplifying TCR beta CDR3 regions. Initially, a first-round RT-PCR of the TCR CDR3 employed the HTBI primer set. MiXCR, run by TCRdb on the multiplex PCR reads, gives a single entry per CDR3 protein. The table lists roughly 380,000 distinct CDR3 sequences, roughly 20% of them singletons. Sequences were obtained from blood. The receptors stem from a woman aged 40 to 50 with Graves' ophthalmopathy.

The chain recombines TRBV2 with TRBJ2-2; 9 bases match TRBD2. The CDR3 has 16 residues. The junction had 12 bases not matched to a gene; V was cut back by 8 bases and J by 5 bases. Looked up from germline, CDR1 is SNHLY and CDR2 is FYNNEI. In DNA form, the CDR3 reads TGTGCCAGCCGGCTAGCGGGAACTGGGGGGACCGGGGAGCTGTTTTTT. This encodes CASRLAGTGGTGELFF.

This clonotype was seen ten or more times. This rearrangement joins TRBV30 to TRBJ1-2; 7 nucleotides match TRBD1. Germline CDR1 reads GTSNPN; CDR2 reads SVGIG (reference sequence). The CDR3 loop spans 13 amino acids. The ends lost 3 bases at V and 4 bases at J; junction bases unmatched: 5. The CDR3 protein is CAWRTGLSYGYTF. CDR3 DNA sequence: TGTGCCTGGAGGACAGGGCTTTCCTATGGCTACACCTTC.

This clonotype was counted between two and nine times. The gene calls are TRBV5-1 and TRBJ2-2; D unresolved. Germline CDR1 reads SGHRS; CDR2 reads YFSETQ. The CDR3 runs to 17 residues. V lost 0 bases and J 1 base, leaving 13 bases between the germline ends. The CDR3 DNA reads as TGCGCCAGCAGCTTGGTAGTTGTAGTGGTGAACACCGGGGAGCTGTTTTTT. Translation: CASSLVVVVVNTGELFF.

This clonotype was counted at least ten times. V usage is TRBV7-9 and J usage is TRBJ1-1; D not resolved. CDR3 length: 13 amino acids. The V end was cut by 7 bases, the J end by 8 bases, with 17 bases between. Germline V gene sequence: CDR1 SEHNR, CDR2 FQNEAQ (reference sequence). As DNA, the CDR3 is TGTGCCAGCACCGATGTAGGAGTAGAGGAAGCTTTCTTT. The encoded protein is CASTDVGVEEAFF.

This clonotype was picked up many times. The chain employs TRBV20-1 and TRBJ2-7; 8 bases match TRBD1. The CDR3 runs 14 residues. Germline assignment: CDR1 DFQATT and CDR2 SNEGSKA (reference sequence). Trimming removed 6 bases from V and 7 bases from J; junction bases left unmatched: 14. The DNA of the CDR3 is TGCAGTGCCGCCAACCGGGACAGGCGGGAAGAGCAGTACTTC. This encodes CSAANRDRREEQYF.

The chain joins TRBV7-2 to TRBJ2-5; D not certain. The germline V and J ends were trimmed by 5 bases and 2 bases, with 12 bases remaining between them. The CDR3 runs 14 residues. Germline CDR1 is SGHTA and CDR2 is FQGNSA. CDR3 nucleotides: TGTGCCAGCAGCCCCTTGGCGTTACAAGAGACCCAGTACTTC. Translating it yields CASSPLALQETQYF. Variable domain in full (rest from reference TRBV7-2 and TRBJ2-5): GAGVSQSPSNKVTEKGKDVELRCDPISGHTALYWYRQSLGQGLEFLIYFQGNSAPDKSGLPSDRFSAERTGGSVSTLTIQRTQQEDSAVYLCASSPLALQETQYFGPGTRLLVL.

This clonotype was found many times. The chain joins TRBV28 to TRBJ1-2; weak D call: TRBD1 (5 bases). Trimming stripped 2 bases from V and 3 bases from J, with 19 bases between. The CDR3 covers 17 residues. Germline V lookup: CDR1 MDHEN, CDR2 SYDVKM. The CDR3 sequence: CASSLIPLGEGDYGYTF. The CDR3 nucleotides are TGTGCCAGCAGTTTAATCCCCTTAGGGGAAGGGGACTATGGCTACACCTTC.

This clonotype was counted many times. This chain joins TRBV11-2 and TRBJ2-2; D unresolved. This CDR3 spans 14 amino acids. Trimming pared 5 bases from V and 0 bases from J, leaving 7 bases between. The germline V gene has CDR1 SGHAT and CDR2 FQNNGV. The CDR3 protein is CASSPEPNTGELFF. The DNA of the CDR3 is TGTGCCAGCAGCCCGGAGCCGAACACCGGGGAGCTGTTTTTT.

This clonotype was picked up many times. The DNA of the CDR3 is TGCAGTGCTAGCCGAGGGACAGGGGTCGACGAGCAGTACTTC. This sequence encodes CSASRGTGVDEQYF. The chain links TRBV20-1 to TRBJ2-7; 10 positions match TRBD1. The CDR3 is made up of 14 amino acids. J gave up 5 bases and V 3 bases, and 7 bases lay outside the gene matches. CDR1 and CDR2 from the germline V gene are DFQATT and SNEGSKA (reference sequence).

Ten or more counts support this clonotype. J is TRBJ2-5 and V is TRBV19, with D hard to call. Germline assignment: CDR1 LNHDA and CDR2 SQIVND (reference sequence). CDR3 length equals 15 residues. V shed 1 base and J shed 2 bases, with 11 bases lying between them. CDR3 sequence reads: CASSIGGSLQETQYF. CDR3 in DNA: TGTGCCAGTAGTATAGGCGGCAGCTTACAAGAGACCCAGTACTTC.

This clonotype was counted many times. The CDR3 protein is CASSLRTGSGNTIYF. CDR3 bases: TGCGCCAGCAGCTTGCGGACAGGGTCTGGAAACACCATATATTTT. V and J are TRBV5-1 and TRBJ1-3, with 8 bases aligning to TRBD1. J was trimmed by 1 base and V by 1 base; bases with no gene match: 1. This CDR3 has 15 amino acids. The germline gives CDR1 SGHRS, CDR2 YFSETQ.

In its sample, this clonotype was seen many times. CDR3 bases: TGTGCCAGCTCACCAGCAGAGACCCAGTACTTC. Protein sequence: CASSPAETQYF. The chain couples TRBV18 to TRBJ2-5; D unresolved. V gave up 2 bases and J gave up 4 bases, with 2 bases separating them. Germline assignment: CDR1 KGHSH and CDR2 LQKENI. The CDR3 extends over 11 amino acids.

This clonotype appeared many times. DNA of the CDR3: TGTGCCACCCAGCTGGCGGAGCAAGAGACCCAGTACTTC. This codes for CATQLAEQETQYF. The rearrangement links TRBV6-2 or TRBV6-3 to TRBJ2-5; D remains ambiguous. Looked up from germline, CDR1 is MNHEY and CDR2 is SVGEGT. V was clipped by 10 bases and J by 2 bases, with 14 bases between them. This CDR3 is 13 amino acids long.

Many counts were recorded for this clonotype. The CDR3 region has the DNA TGCAGCGTTTTCCGACCGTACGAGCAGTACTTC. Protein product: CSVFRPYEQYF. The chain combines TRBV29-1 with TRBJ2-7; D is undetermined. The length of the CDR3 is 11 residues. V lost 5 bases and J lost 4, with 9 bases in between. Per germline, CDR1 SQVTM and CDR2 ANQGSEA.

In this sample, this clonotype turned up many times. V usage is TRBV2 and J usage is TRBJ1-5, with TRBD1 matching over 8 bases. V lost 6 bases to trimming and J lost 9 bases; unmatched junction nucleotides: 4. CDR1 and CDR2 (germline): SNHLY, FYNNEI. The CDR3 consists of 12 residues. CDR3 sequence reads: CASRGTGGPQHF. Written as DNA, the CDR3 is TGTGCCAGCAGAGGGACAGGAGGGCCCCAGCATTTT.